This is a list of T cell receptor beta chains from one sample in a study of ipilimumab plus nivolumab after autologous stem cell transplantation. Profiled with immunoSEQ multiplex PCR; TCRdb holds only in-frame clones, not every one. The sample holds about 43,000 clones, roughly 84% seen once. Sample: PBMCs, taken in a trial of ipilimumab plus nivolumab as post-transplant consolidation. Receptors were obtained from a male donor with multiple myeloma. Both conserved end residues are part of each CDR3. The order of the fields is clone size, D gene, V gene, J gene, CDR3 protein, CDR3 DNA. D genes are given only for firm matches. Size is omitted from some rows. Given values are once, few, many or a class for expanded clones.

>NA|TRBD1|TRBV28|TRBJ1-2
CASTSPGQGSGYTF
TGTGCCAGTACCAGCCCAGGACAGGGAAGTGGCTACACCTTC
>NA|TRBD2|TRBV7-9|TRBJ2-7
CASSLSGTSYEQYF
TGTGCCAGCAGCTTATCCGGGACTAGTTACGAGCAGTACTTC
>NA|NA|TRBV15|TRBJ2-1
CATSRESSSYNEQFF
TGTGCCACCAGCAGAGAATCTAGCTCCTACAATGAGCAGTTCTTC
>NA|TRBD1|TRBV7-9|TRBJ1-4
CASSLGTGGEKLFF
TGTGCCAGCAGCTTGGGGACAGGGGGCGAAAAACTGTTTTTT
>NA|NA|TRBV11-3|TRBJ2-3
CASSQPPSTSTDTQYF
TGTGCCAGCAGCCAGCCTCCATCGACTAGCACAGATACGCAGTATTTT
>NA|TRBD1|TRBV11-2|TRBJ1-2
CASSPDRNYGYTF
TGTGCCAGCAGCCCGGACAGGAACTATGGCTACACCTTC
>NA|TRBD1|TRBV28|TRBJ2-7
CASSLADRGYEQYF
TGTGCCAGCAGTCTAGCTGACAGGGGTTACGAGCAGTACTTC
>NA|TRBD1|TRBV5-6|TRBJ1-1
CASRRTGFGTEAFF
TGTGCCAGCAGAAGGACAGGGTTTGGCACTGAAGCTTTCTTT
>NA|TRBD1|TRBV2|TRBJ1-5
CASSGPGTVNQPQHF
TGTGCCAGCAGTGGCCCCGGGACAGTCAATCAGCCCCAGCATTTT
>NA|NA|TRBV19|TRBJ1-2
CASSLSRQAGGYTF
TGTGCCAGTAGTCTATCCCGACAGGCCGGGGGCTACACCTTC
>NA|NA|TRBV7-9|TRBJ2-3
CASSLGTIYTDTQYF
TGTGCCAGCAGCTTAGGGACAATCTACACAGATACGCAGTATTTT
>medium-sized|TRBD1|TRBV10-1|TRBJ1-1
CASSPGQGGTEAFF
TGCGCCAGCAGTCCCGGACAGGGAGGAACTGAAGCTTTCTTT
>few|NA|TRBV6-1|TRBJ1-5
CASSGSGGSNQPQHF
TGTGCCAGCAGTGGATCGGGGGGGAGCAATCAGCCCCAGCATTTT
>NA|NA|TRBV6-5|TRBJ2-6
CASSPQGTGANVLTF
TGTGCCAGCAGTCCCCAGGGGACTGGGGCCAACGTCCTGACTTTC
>NA|NA|TRBV27|TRBJ2-2
CASSRQNTGELFF
TGTGCCAGCAGTAGGCAGAACACCGGGGAGCTGTTTTTT
>NA|NA|TRBV6-5|TRBJ2-7
CASSYSYSQGEQYF
TGTGCCAGCAGTTACTCGTATTCCCAGGGGGAGCAGTACTTC
>NA|NA|TRBV27|TRBJ1-2
CASRQGSYGYTF
TGTGCCAGCAGACAGGGAAGCTATGGCTACACCTTC
>NA|NA|TRBV7-2|TRBJ2-2
CASSFSVATGELFF
TGTGCCAGCAGCTTCTCGGTGGCTACCGGGGAGCTGTTTTTT
>NA|TRBD1|TRBV6-6|TRBJ1-1
CASSKGQGGSTEAFF
TGTGCCAGCAGTAAGGGACAGGGAGGGTCCACTGAAGCTTTCTTT
>NA|TRBD1|TRBV2|TRBJ2-1
CASSETGGEQFF
TGTGCCAGCAGTGAAACAGGGGGGGAGCAGTTCTTC
>once|NA|TRBV9|TRBJ1-2
CASKPSLQGHYGYTF
TGTGCCAGCAAGCCCTCTCTACAGGGTCACTATGGCTACACCTTC
>NA|NA|TRBV6-1|TRBJ2-1
CASIPSFGSYNEQFF
TGTGCCAGCATCCCTTCCTTTGGCTCCTACAATGAGCAGTTCTTC
>few|NA|TRBV2|TRBJ1-1
CASNIDRWNTEAFF
TGTGCCAGCAACATCGACAGGTGGAACACTGAAGCTTTCTTT
>once|TRBD1|TRBV5-1|TRBJ2-7
CASSSSDRGVGQYF
TGCGCCAGCAGCTCTTCGGACAGGGGAGTCGGGCAGTACTTC
>NA|NA|TRBV9|TRBJ1-2
CASSPLAYRAGLGYTF
TGTGCCAGCAGCCCCCTTGCCTATCGGGCAGGCCTTGGCTACACCTTC
>NA|NA|TRBV19|TRBJ1-5
CASSIDRGRPGGPQHF
TGTGCCAGTAGTATAGATCGGGGGCGGCCCGGTGGGCCCCAGCATTTT
>once|NA|TRBV7-3|TRBJ1-2
CASSPRDGAGYTF
TGTGCCAGCAGCCCGCGGGACGGTGCGGGCTACACCTTC
>NA|NA|TRBV5-1|TRBJ2-7
CASSLGRPQDYEQYF
TGCGCCAGCAGCTTGGGCCGCCCACAGGATTACGAGCAGTACTTC
>NA|TRBD2|TRBV11-1|TRBJ2-3
CASSPGLAGTDTQYF
TGTGCCAGCAGCCCGGGACTAGCCGGCACAGATACGCAGTATTTT
>NA|NA|TRBV2|TRBJ1-1
CASSTGEYTEAFF
TGTGCCAGCAGTACGGGCGAGTACACTGAAGCTTTCTTT
>NA|NA|TRBV2|TRBJ2-5
CASSPDSIQETQYF
TGTGCCAGCAGCCCGGACAGTATCCAAGAGACCCAGTACTTC
>NA|NA|TRBV21-1|TRBJ2-2
CASTGTSGRTGELFF
TGTGCCAGCACTGGAACTAGCGGGAGGACCGGGGAGCTGTTTTTT
>NA|TRBD2|TRBV5-1|TRBJ2-5
CASSLVSGREETQYF
TGCGCCAGCAGCTTGGTTAGCGGGAGGGAAGAGACCCAGTACTTC
>NA|NA|TRBV6-5|TRBJ1-4
CASSYPALVAREKLFF
TGTGCCAGCAGTTACCCGGCTTTAGTAGCGAGAGAAAAACTGTTTTTT
>NA|NA|TRBV14|TRBJ1-4
CASSLLSRGNEKLFF
TGTGCCAGCAGCCTCCTCTCGAGGGGTAATGAAAAACTGTTTTTT
>NA|NA|TRBV19|TRBJ1-1
CASSILVTAEAFF
TGTGCCAGTAGTATTCTGGTCACAGCCGAAGCTTTCTTT
>NA|NA|TRBV25-1|TRBJ2-7
CASSEFEGGWSYEQYF
TGTGCCAGCAGTGAATTTGAGGGGGGATGGTCCTACGAGCAGTACTTC
>NA|NA|TRBV15|TRBJ1-1
CATSRDRSAVAFF
TGTGCCACCAGCAGAGATAGATCAGCGGTAGCTTTCTTT
>NA|TRBD1|TRBV28|TRBJ1-1
CASSGGTGLTEAFF
TGTGCCAGCAGTGGGGGGACAGGGCTCACTGAAGCTTTCTTT
>NA|NA|TRBV9|TRBJ1-5
CASSLEAQGNQPQHF
TGTGCCAGCAGCCTAGAGGCCCAAGGCAATCAGCCCCAGCATTTT
>NA|NA|TRBV5-5|TRBJ1-1
CASSLGGGVYTEAFF
TGTGCCAGCAGCTTGGGCGGGGGAGTGTACACTGAAGCTTTCTTT
>NA|NA|TRBV6-1|TRBJ2-1
CASSGTWGHEQFF
TGTGCCAGCAGTGGGACTTGGGGGCATGAGCAGTTCTTC
>NA|NA|TRBV11-2|TRBJ1-1
CASSLGRAGVVNTEAFF
TGTGCCAGCAGCTTAGGTCGGGCAGGGGTGGTGAACACTGAAGCTTTCTTT
>NA|TRBD1|TRBV29-1|TRBJ2-7
CSVWDSSYEQYF
TGCAGCGTTTGGGACAGCTCCTACGAGCAGTACTTC
>NA|NA|TRBV27|TRBJ1-1
CASSLSFRGVNTEAFF
TGTGCCAGCAGTTTATCCTTCAGGGGAGTGAACACTGAAGCTTTCTTT
>NA|NA|TRBV6-6|TRBJ1-1
CASSPDFGTFF
TGTGCCAGCAGTCCGGACTTCGGAACTTTCTTT
>few|NA|TRBV4-3|TRBJ2-7
CASSQESLSAGASYEQYF
TGCGCCAGCAGCCAAGAAAGCCTCTCGGCAGGGGCGTCCTACGAGCAGTACTTC
>NA|NA|TRBV4-1|TRBJ1-5
CASSQDSRGIQPQHF
TGCGCCAGCAGCCAAGATTCTAGGGGAATTCAGCCCCAGCATTTT
>NA|NA|TRBV5-4|TRBJ1-6
CASSLQSGQSAPLHF
TGTGCCAGCAGCTTGCAATCGGGCCAGAGTGCACCCCTCCACTTT
>NA|NA|TRBV9|TRBJ1-1
CASSELQTNTEAFF
TGTGCCAGCAGCGAGCTCCAGACGAACACTGAAGCTTTCTTT
>NA|NA|TRBV4-1|TRBJ2-6
CASSPGAFSGANVLTF
TGCGCCAGCAGCCCCGGGGCCTTCTCTGGGGCCAACGTCCTGACTTTC
>NA|NA|TRBV19|TRBJ2-7
CASSGGNEQYF
TGTGCCAGTAGTGGCGGGAACGAGCAGTACTTC
>NA|TRBD1|TRBV14|TRBJ1-1
CASSLQGGGTEAFF
TGTGCCAGCAGCCTACAGGGGGGTGGCACTGAAGCTTTCTTT